This T cell receptor beta chain was captured in a study of T cell changes during pregnancy in multiple sclerosis. Libraries were prepared by immunoSEQ multiplex PCR; TCRdb keeps only in-frame clonotypes and omits some of them. The sample has roughly 80,000 clones, around 89% seen once. The CDR3 is made up of 16 amino acids. Germline values: CDR1 LGHNA, CDR2 YNFKEQ. Trimming shortened V by 0 bases and J by 0 bases, and 9 bases separated the two germline ends. The TCR was taken from a female donor with multiple sclerosis, enrolled in a pregnancy study. The sequences come from peripheral blood, collected before pregnancy. This chain joins TRBV4-2 and TRBJ2-1; weak D call: TRBD2 (6 bases). CDR3 nucleotide sequence: TGTGCCAGCAGCCAAGATATGGGGGGCTCCTACAATGAGCAGTTCTTC. This encodes CASSQDMGGSYNEQFF.